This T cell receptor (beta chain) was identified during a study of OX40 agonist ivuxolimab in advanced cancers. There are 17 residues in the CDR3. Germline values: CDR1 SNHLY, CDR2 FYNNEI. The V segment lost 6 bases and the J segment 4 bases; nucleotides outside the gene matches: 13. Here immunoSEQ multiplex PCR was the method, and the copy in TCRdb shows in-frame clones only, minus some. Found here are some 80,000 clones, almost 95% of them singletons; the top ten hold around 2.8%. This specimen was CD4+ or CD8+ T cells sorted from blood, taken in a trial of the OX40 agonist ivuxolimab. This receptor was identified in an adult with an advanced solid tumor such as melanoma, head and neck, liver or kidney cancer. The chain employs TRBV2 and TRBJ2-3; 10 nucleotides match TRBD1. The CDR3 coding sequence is TGTGCCAGCAGCCTACTAGACAGGGGGCAAGGGGCAGATACGCAGTATTTT. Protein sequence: CASSLLDRGQGADTQYF. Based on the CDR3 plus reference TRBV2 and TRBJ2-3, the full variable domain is EPEVTQTPSHQVTQMGQEVILRCVPISNHLYFYWYRQILGQKVEFLVSFYNNEISEKSEIFDDQFSVERPDGSNFTLKIRSTKLEDSAMYFCASSLLDRGQGADTQYFGPGTRLTVL.